A selection of T cell receptor beta chains follows, all from one sample in a study of blood T cell repertoires in COVID-19. Some clones are missing from TCRdb's copy, which holds only in-frame ones; the method was immunoSEQ multiplex PCR. This table holds around 150,000 clones, about 80% found once. Material for sequencing was PBMCs or T cells enriched from blood (not recorded which). Receptors originate from a woman aged 60 to 75 who had recovered from COVID-19. Each CDR3 is given without its conserved first and last residue.

j_call v_call cdr3_aa
TRBJ1-1 TRBV27 ASSSKNTEAF
TRBJ2-7 TRBV29-1 SVDARRGEQY
TRBJ2-1 TRBV5-1 ASSPNSSDEQF
TRBJ2-1 TRBV7-2 ASIFGQGAYNEQF
TRBJ1-3 TRBV9 ASNTRGASGNTIY
TRBJ2-3 TRBV5-6 ASTLVRGTDTQY
TRBJ2-7 TRBV6-2/TRBV6-3 ASSNIRDRGLNEQY
TRBJ1-1 TRBV25-1 ASSVRQGFEAF
TRBJ2-1 TRBV4-1 ASSQRGGSDEQF
TRBJ2-3 TRBV5-1 ASSQQGSFAGDTQY
TRBJ1-2 TRBV2 ASSVEGLGYGYT
TRBJ1-2 TRBV7-2 ASSAQTGPQGYRGVYT
TRBJ1-4 TRBV6-5 ASSSIATNEKLF
TRBJ2-5 TRBV7-8 ASSPPLTGETQY
TRBJ2-3 TRBV11-2 ASSLGQGTTDTQY
TRBJ2-3 TRBV11-2 ASSLKGVKRY